This TCR beta chain was sequenced for a study of blood T cell repertoires in COVID-19. TCRdb keeps only in-frame clones here, not all; method: immunoSEQ multiplex PCR. This table holds about 74,000 clones, around 90% found once. The ends were cut back, 0 bases at V and 5 bases at J, with 16 bases in the middle. The CDR3 totals 17 residues. Germline V gene data show CDR1 as LNHNV and CDR2 as YYDKDF (reference sequence). V gene TRBV15 combines with J gene TRBJ1-4; D unclear. The TCR sequence derives from a woman older than 75 with active or convalescent COVID-19. The material sequenced was peripheral blood. The CDR3 reads CATSRDSPKRANEKLFF. The CDR3 DNA reads TGTGCCACCAGCAGAGATTCCCCCAAGCGTGCAAATGAAAAACTGTTTTTT.